One and the same sample provided the 8 T cell receptor beta chains below, sequenced in a study of cytomegalovirus exposure and HLA in healthy donors. Profiling relied on immunoSEQ multiplex PCR, and the TCRdb table lists in-frame clones only, not all of them. In the table there are around 190,000 clones, less than 85% of which are singletons. The source material was PBMCs. These receptors all come from a man between 18 and 35 years old in good health and CMV-seropositive.

V gene TRBV19 combines with J gene TRBJ1-6; maybe TRBD1 (6 bases). V was shortened by 8 bases and J by 6 bases, with 11 bases between the two germline ends. The CDR3 extends over 13 amino acids. CDR1 is LNHDA and CDR2 is SQIVND in the germline V gene (reference sequence). The CDR3 loop reads CASRDKGNSPLHF. The DNA for the CDR3 is TGTGCCAGTCGGGACAAGGGTAATTCACCCCTCCACTTT.

The chain couples TRBV11-1 to TRBJ2-1; TRBD2 matches at 10 bases. The CDR3 spans 15 residues. Per the germline V gene, CDR1 is SGHAT and CDR2 is FQDESV (reference sequence). With 5 bases clipped from V and 0 bases from J, the junction kept 1 base outside the gene matches. CDR3 sequence reads: CASSPSGSSYNEQFF. CDR3 nucleotides: TGTGCCAGCAGCCCTAGCGGGAGCTCCTACAATGAGCAGTTCTTC.

The chain carries TRBV2 and TRBJ2-1; D unresolved. The V end was cut by 1 base, the J end by 5 bases, with 6 bases between. The germline CDR1 and CDR2 sequences are SNHLY and FYNNEI. The CDR3 runs 13 residues. CDR3 loop: CASSEGANNEQFF. The DNA of the CDR3 is TGTGCCAGCAGTGAAGGGGCAAACAATGAGCAGTTCTTC.

V usage is TRBV14 and J usage is TRBJ2-2; D is uncertain. CDR1 and CDR2 (germline): SGHDN, FVKESK. This CDR3 has 13 residues. Between the trimmed V and J ends, which lost 0 bases and 8 bases, there was a span of 7 bases. Written as DNA, the CDR3 is TGTGCCAGCAGCCAAGACCCCAGGGGGGAGCTGTTTTTT. It codes for CASSQDPRGELFF.

The gene calls are TRBV15 and TRBJ1-4; no clear D. Germline CDR1 reads LNHNV; CDR2 reads YYDKDF (reference sequence). V was clipped by 0 bases and J by 6 bases, with 14 bases between them. This CDR3 is built from 16 residues. CDR3 coding DNA: TGTGCCACCAGCAGAGATCCGACGGGAGGCTATGAAAAACTGTTTTTT. Residues: CATSRDPTGGYEKLFF.

This chain links TRBV4-1 with TRBJ2-2, with unresolved D. The CDR3 extends over 15 amino acids. CDR1 is MGHRA, CDR2 YSYEKL, per germline. V was clipped by 2 bases and J by 1 base, with 8 bases between them. CDR3 coding DNA: TGCGCCAGCAGCCAAAACAACCAGAACACCGGGGAGCTGTTTTTT. As protein: CASSQNNQNTGELFF.

V and J are TRBV5-1 and TRBJ2-3; D might be TRBD2 (5 bases). Germline loops: CDR1 SGHRS, CDR2 YFSETQ. The CDR3 has 14 residues. The V and J ends lost 7 bases and 0 bases respectively, with 12 bases between them. The DNA of the CDR3 is TGCGCCAGCCGTAGCGTTACTAGCACAGATACGCAGTATTTT. As protein: CASRSVTSTDTQYF.

The chain combines TRBV6-5 with TRBJ1-4; no definite D call. CDR1 is MNHEY, CDR2 SVGAGI, per germline. With 0 bases removed from V and 7 bases from J, the gap between germline ends came to 12 bases. The CDR3 runs 15 residues. The CDR3 loop reads CASSYSHPLSEKLFF. DNA of the CDR3: TGTGCCAGCAGTTACTCCCACCCTCTGAGTGAAAAACTGTTTTTT.